The following is a T cell receptor beta chain sequence with its context. There is no known antigen for this receptor. No per-base quality is available; no much larger clone lies one base away. The sample is drawn from a study of T cells in Graves' hyperthyroidism and ophthalmopathy (dated by TCRdb to the late 2010s). About the investigation overall: Peripheral blood was collected at initial diagnosis, before any treatment. To identify distinguishing TCR V-J signatures, a discovery cohort of some 100 patients was used, comprising 40 to 45 with Graves' ophthalmopathy and 57 with stable Graves' hyperthyroidism. An independent validation cohort of around 19 hyperthyroidism patients and 17 patients who later progressed to ophthalmopathy tested prospective prediction of ophthalmopathy. The roughly 91 discovery patients were randomly split 7:3 into training and test sets. The study also compared thyroid tissue and blood T-cell repertoires from more than five Graves' hyperthyroidism patients. Once sampling was done, hyperthyroidism patients were given methimazole at a starting dose of 30 mg daily, whereas ophthalmopathy patients were given high-dose intravenous methylprednisolone. The paper reports TCR Vbeta CDR3 sequencing of 140 or so peripheral blood samples: 40 or so ophthalmopathy, under 80 hyperthyroidism and around 17 progressor patients.

Amplification of TCR beta CDR3 regions was carried out from RNA transcripts. A first-round RT-PCR of the TCR CDR3 used the HTBI primer set with the Qiagen OneStep RT-PCR kit. A second multiplex PCR round built the libraries, followed by size selection and purification. Paired-end sequencing of the libraries was performed with 100 bp reads on an Illumina HiSeq2000. The original methods were these. Raw data were processed with SOAPnuke, discarding reads with adapters, uncalled bases, mean Phred below 15, or no exact constant-primer or identifier match. High-quality paired reads were merged with COPE v1.2.5, and unique nucleotide sequences were defined as clonotypes. Clonotypes were aligned to IMGT TRBV, TRBD and TRBJ reference segments using MiTCR v1.1. The analysis included only V-J combinations with a frequency above 0.0001, which together covered around 99% of the repertoires. A TCS score was defined as the ratio between F50 (clonal expansion) and ExV (chaos), using BLOSUM62-based TCRdist between CDR3 peptides within each V-J. Welch's t-statistics and random forest reduced several hundred V-J features to around 14, which were used in a naive Bayes classifier (R e1071). TCRdb cleaned the public reads at Q25 with fastp, built clones with MiXCR and kept in-frame beta chains. CDR3 protein duplicates are merged, each entry listing the most common genes and DNA. These V and J calls are TCRdb output, not the study's own analysis. The sample contains 360,000 or so distinct CDR3 sequences, about a sixth of them found a single time. Around 16% of the sample rests with the top ten.

The paper as a whole reports these results and caveats: During validation, the model predicted progression to ophthalmopathy a median of about 6.5 months ahead of onset, with roughly 65% sensitivity and almost 75% specificity. Blood samples also contained most of the expanded thyroid clonotypes (frequency above 0.001), which suggests that blood repertoires may reflect thyroid immune responses. Ophthalmopathy was separated from stable hyperthyroidism by a 13 V-J signature model, with about 88% sensitivity and roughly 84% specificity obtained in cross-validation and 80%/75% obtained in testing. No statistical method was used to set the sample size in advance, and investigators knew the group allocation.

The junction shows trimming of 1 base on V and 2 bases on J, plus 23 bases between the germline ends. According to the germline V gene, CDR1 reads MDHEN and CDR2 reads SYDVKM. The cysteine opens and the phenylalanine closes a CDR3 of 19 amino acids. Left in the record is the CDR3 DNA by itself, 57 bases read in frame from the first base. Ophthalmopathy patients had moderately to severely active disease, with a Clinical Activity Score of 3 or more, a NOSPECS grade of 4 or more, and a disease duration of less than 3 months. Patients with uncontrolled infections, other autoimmune diseases, pregnancy or lactation were excluded. Clinical symptoms, serum thyroxine and TRAb, thyroid ultrasound, and orbital computed tomography formed the basis for the diagnoses. PBMCs were isolated from 7.5 to 10 ml of fresh peripheral blood by Ficoll-Paque density gradient centrifugation. Total RNA was extracted using Trizol reagent, and RNA quality was assessed on an Agilent 2100 Bioanalyzer.

The sequence links TRBV28 to TRBJ2-5; the D gene is perhaps TRBD2, on 6 matching bases. The sample was blood. This clonotype was sampled from a woman between 35 and 50 years old with Graves' ophthalmopathy. The CDR3 is CASSLFFGVGAEGQETQYF. The sequenced DNA: TGTGCCAGCAGTTTATTTTTCGGTGTTGGCGCGGAGGGTCAAGAGACCCAGTACTTC.